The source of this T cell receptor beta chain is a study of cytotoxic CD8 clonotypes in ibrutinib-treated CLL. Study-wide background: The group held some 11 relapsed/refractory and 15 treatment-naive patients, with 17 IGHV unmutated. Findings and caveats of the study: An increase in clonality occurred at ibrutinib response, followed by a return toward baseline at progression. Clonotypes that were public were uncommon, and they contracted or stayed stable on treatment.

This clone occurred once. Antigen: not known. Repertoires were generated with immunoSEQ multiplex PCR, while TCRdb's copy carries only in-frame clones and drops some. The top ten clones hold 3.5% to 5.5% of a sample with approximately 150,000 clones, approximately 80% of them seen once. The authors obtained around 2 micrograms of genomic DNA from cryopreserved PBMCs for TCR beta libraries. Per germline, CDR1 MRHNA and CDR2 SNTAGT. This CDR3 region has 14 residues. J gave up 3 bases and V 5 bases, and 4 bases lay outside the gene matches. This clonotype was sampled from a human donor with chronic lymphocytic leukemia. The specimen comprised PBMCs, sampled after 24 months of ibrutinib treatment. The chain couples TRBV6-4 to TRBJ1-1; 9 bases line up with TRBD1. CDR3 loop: CASSLTGGDTEAFF. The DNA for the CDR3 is TGTGCCAGCAGTCTGACAGGGGGGGACACTGAAGCTTTCTTT.